This T cell receptor beta chain was sequenced for a study of regulatory T cells in long-lasting Graves disease. This clonotype has just a few counts. Time point of the sample: newly diagnosed GD, antithyroid drugs for less than 3 months. Researchers made the TCR library from RNA that was extracted from PBMCs. Libraries of TCR beta came from iRepertoire HTBI primers plus Arm-PCR of CDR3 regions. TCRdb re-called the multiplex PCR reads through MiXCR, storing one row per CDR3 protein. The sample lists roughly 430,000 distinct CDR3 sequences; around 17% were seen once. Germline V gives CDR1 MGHRA, CDR2 YSYEKL. This CDR3 has 14 residues. V was clipped by 4 bases and J by 6 bases; unmatched bases: 8. The data also belong to a second study, concerning T cells in Graves' hyperthyroidism and ophthalmopathy. According to that study: Primed by the HTBI set, a first-round RT-PCR was run on the TCR CDR3.

The TCR comes from a woman in her twenties or thirties with Graves disease. V usage is TRBV4-1 and J usage is TRBJ2-7; 8 bases match TRBD1. Material: peripheral blood mononuclear cells (PBMCs), obtained at new diagnosis, from a patient treated with antithyroid drugs. The CDR3 DNA is TGCGCCAGCAGCCGTCGGGCAGGGGGCGGCGAGCAGTACTTC. Translation gives CASSRRAGGGEQYF.